The clone carrying this TCR beta chain was seen a single time. Antigen unknown. The sample comes from a study of EBV T-cell therapy then PD-1 blockade in nasopharyngeal carcinoma. The table came from immunoSEQ multiplex PCR; TCRdb's copy has only in-frame clones and leaves some out. This table holds roughly 20,000 clones, around 80% found once. The trim removed 4 bases at V and 0 bases at J, leaving 3 bases unmatched. The CDR3 length is 14 residues. Per the germline V gene, CDR1 is LGHNA and CDR2 is YSLEER. Time point in this sample: 266 days after commencement of treatment, after nivolumab therapy. Treatment indicated: AdE1-LMPpoly-expanded autologous EBV-specific T-cell therapy followed by anti-PD-1 nivolumab.

The clonotype was recovered from a man aged 35-49 years with nasopharyngeal carcinoma. The chain uses TRBV4-3 and TRBJ2-7; TRBD1 matches at 7 bases. Sequencing used CD8+ T cells from blood, obtained at roughly day 250 from a patient whose treatment included autologous EBV-specific T cells and nivolumab. CDR3 nucleotide sequence: TGCGCCAGCAGCCGAGACAGGGTCTCCTACGAGCAGTACTTC. This translates into CASSRDRVSYEQYF.